These 11 T cell receptor beta chains were sequenced from one sample in a study of T cell changes during pregnancy in multiple sclerosis. Using immunoSEQ multiplex PCR, the repertoire was profiled, and TCRdb retains in-frame clones only, with some absent. The sample shows about 60,000 clones, over 75% of them seen only once. The sample here was peripheral blood, taken before pregnancy. The receptors were sampled from a female donor with multiple sclerosis, enrolled in a pregnancy study.

The V gene is TRBV5-1, the J gene TRBJ1-2; 9 bases align to TRBD1. The CDR3 sequence is 16 residues long. Looked up from germline, CDR1 is SGHRS and CDR2 is YFSETQ. V gave up 6 bases and J gave up 1 base; unmatched junction bases: 10. The CDR3: CASTTRPGQGNYGYTF. The CDR3, as DNA: TGCGCCAGCACCACCAGACCGGGACAGGGTAACTATGGCTACACCTTC.

The chain couples TRBV11-1 to TRBJ1-1, with D unclear. Per the germline V gene, CDR1 is SGHAT and CDR2 is FQDESV (reference sequence). V was trimmed by 2 bases and J by 10 bases, leaving 14 bases between them. The CDR3 extends over 13 amino acids. The CDR3, as DNA: TGTGCCAGCAGCTTAATCTCGAGGAACGGAGCTTTCTTT. It encodes CASSLISRNGAFF.

The rearrangement links TRBV5-4 to TRBJ2-7; D is ambiguous. Germline-derived CDR1 and CDR2 are SGHNT and YYREEE (reference sequence). This CDR3 is 13 amino acids long. V was clipped by 3 bases and J by 0 bases, with 7 bases between them. CDR3 DNA sequence: TGTGCCAGCAGCTCGCCCAGCTCCTACGAGCAGTACTTC. It translates to CASSSPSSYEQYF.

CDR3 sequence reads: CATSSNRVITDTQYF. The DNA of the CDR3 is TGTGCCACCAGCAGTAACAGGGTGATCACAGATACGCAGTATTTT. The J gene is TRBJ2-3, the V gene TRBV15; tentatively, D is TRBD1 (6 bases). The V end lost 3 bases, the J end lost 2 bases, and 12 bases lay between the germline ends. The CDR3 totals 15 residues. The germline V gene has CDR1 LNHNV and CDR2 YYDKDF (reference sequence).

V and J are TRBV4-1 and TRBJ2-7; TRBD1 matches 7 bases. Germline CDR1 reads MGHRA; CDR2 reads YSYEKL. J was trimmed by 1 base and V by 4 bases; bases with no gene match: 7. The CDR3 is 15 amino acids. The chain's CDR3 is CASSLSGTASYEQYF. The CDR3 nucleotides are TGCGCCAGCAGCCTTTCCGGGACAGCATCCTACGAGCAGTACTTC.

The CDR3 nucleotides read TGTGCCAGTAGTATAGCTTTTAACTATGGCTACACCTTC. Translated: CASSIAFNYGYTF. The V and J genes are TRBV19 and TRBJ1-2; D gene unclear. Germline values: CDR1 LNHDA, CDR2 SQIVND (reference sequence). The ends were cut back, 1 base at V and 1 base at J, with 4 bases in the middle. The CDR3 covers 13 residues.

V gene TRBV9 combines with J gene TRBJ1-1; a possible D gene is TRBD1 (6 bases). CDR3 length: 16 residues. CDR1 is SGDLS, CDR2 YYNGEE, per germline. V was cut by 4 bases and J by 4 bases, with 20 bases left in between. The CDR3 region has the DNA TGTGCCAGCAGCTCCTCCCACGGACAGCTGCTCACTGAAGCTTTCTTT. Amino acids: CASSSSHGQLLTEAFF.

The V call is TRBV7-9, the J call TRBJ1-3, with D unclear. This CDR3 spans 13 amino acids. CDR1 and CDR2 from the germline V gene are SEHNR and FQNEAQ (reference sequence). The V end was cut by 6 bases, the J end by 2 bases, with 8 bases between. The CDR3 sequence: CASRQTAGNTIYF. In DNA form, the CDR3 reads TGTGCCAGCAGACAAACAGCTGGAAACACCATATATTTT. Full variable domain (outside the CDR3, taken from reference TRBV7-9 and TRBJ1-3): DTGVSQNPRHKITKRGQNVTFRCDPISEHNRLYWYRQTLGQGPEFLTYFQNEAQLEKSRLLSDRFSAERPKGSFSTLEIQRTEQGDSAMYLCASRQTAGNTIYFGEGSWLTVV.

CDR3 nucleotides: TGCGCCAGCAGCCAGGGACAGGGACGGACCGGGGAGCTGTTTTTT. Translation: CASSQGQGRTGELFF. The V call is TRBV4-3, the J call TRBJ2-2; 9 nucleotides match TRBD1. The CDR3 is 15 residues long. The J segment lost 5 bases and the V segment lost 3 bases, leaving 4 bases of the junction unmatched. The germline V gene encodes CDR1 LGHNA and CDR2 YSLEER.

The V gene is TRBV27, the J gene TRBJ1-5; TRBD1 aligns across 8 bases. After removal of 6 bases from V and 5 bases from J, the junction contained 3 bases not matched to a gene. Germline assignment: CDR1 MNHEY and CDR2 SMNVEV (reference sequence). This CDR3 has 13 amino acids. The CDR3 bases are TGTGCCAGCAGCCAGGGGGCGGATCAGCCCCAGCATTTT. This gives the protein CASSQGADQPQHF.

This rearrangement joins TRBV19 to TRBJ1-2; 7 bases agree with TRBD1. This CDR3 has 17 residues. After removal of 3 bases from V and 2 bases from J, the junction contained 12 bases not matched to a gene. In germline, CDR1 is LNHDA, CDR2 SQIVND (reference sequence). The CDR3 coding sequence is TGTGCCAGTAGTATCGCGGGGCGGACACAGGGGAACTATGGCTACACCTTC. As protein: CASSIAGRTQGNYGYTF.